The 32 T cell receptor beta chains below all came from one sample that was sequenced in a study of post-analysis software for immune sequencing data. Study results and caveats: Five or six TRBV segments, including TRBV5-6, TRBV5-1 and TRBV20-1, were more frequent in patients than controls.

What these receptors recognize is not known. Each TCR beta cDNA library carried unique molecular identifiers. TCRdb independently ran MiXCR on the PCR reads; one entry per CDR3 protein. The sample contains hundreds of thousands of distinct CDR3 sequences, approximately 60% of which appear only once. Material: blood. Receptors originate from a girl aged 2-15 years with multiple sclerosis.

The chain employs TRBV15 and TRBJ2-3; TRBD2 is a possible D gene (6 bases). V was cut by 10 bases and J by 2 bases, with 25 bases left in between. This CDR3 is built from 17 residues. The germline CDR1 and CDR2 sequences are LNHNV and YYDKDF (reference sequence). This chain's CDR3 is CAISDQIGGAYTDTQYF. DNA for the CDR3: TGTGCCATCAGTGATCAAATAGGCGGGGCCTACACAGATACGCAGTATTTT.

The chain's CDR3 is CASSESTSGGPAAQYF. CDR3 nucleotide sequence: TGCGCCAGCAGTGAGTCGACCAGCGGGGGCCCCGCGGCCCAGTACTTC. The chain recombines TRBV10-2 with TRBJ2-5, with 8 positions matching TRBD2. The CDR3 covers 16 residues. CDR1 and CDR2 (germline): WSHSY, SAAADI. V dropped 0 bases and J dropped 9; count of bases not matched to a gene: 12.

This clonotype was observed a single time. V and J are TRBV12-3 or TRBV12-4 and TRBJ1-6; the D is unclear. V was cut by 7 bases and J by 11 bases, with 18 bases left in between. The CDR3 loop spans 14 amino acids. The CDR3 nucleotides are TGTGCCAGCACCTCGGACGGGGAATGGGCACCCCTCCACTTT. As protein: CASTSDGEWAPLHF.

J is TRBJ2-5 and V is TRBV7-9, with 9 bases identical to TRBD2. Germline CDR1 SEHNR, CDR2 FQNEAQ (reference sequence). CDR3 length equals 14 residues. The CDR3 loop is CALEGLAGQETQYF. CDR3 coding DNA: TGTGCACTCGAGGGGCTAGCGGGGCAAGAGACCCAGTACTTC.

This clonotype has more than one count but fewer than ten. The chain links TRBV2 to TRBJ2-7, with TRBD1 matching over 9 bases. V shed 6 bases, J shed 3 bases, and the junction held 3 bases outside the gene matches. CDR1 is SNHLY and CDR2 is FYNNEI in the germline V gene. This CDR3 spans 13 amino acids. Here the CDR3 reads CASRPTGGYEQYF. For the CDR3, the DNA is TGTGCCAGCAGGCCGACAGGGGGCTACGAGCAGTACTTC.

The V and J genes are TRBV10-2 and TRBJ1-2, with TRBD1 matching 9 bases. The CDR3 is made up of 13 amino acids. Germline V lookup: CDR1 WSHSY, CDR2 SAAADI. The J segment lost 7 bases and the V segment lost 8 bases, leaving 8 bases of the junction unmatched. CDR3: CASYRTGVGGYTF. The CDR3 bases are TGCGCCAGCTACAGGACAGGGGTGGGTGGCTACACCTTC.

This rearrangement joins TRBV10-3 to TRBJ1-2; TRBD1 matches at 7 bases. The V gene's germline CDR1 is ENHRY and CDR2 SYGVKD. The CDR3 runs 14 residues. V lost 0 bases and J lost 4; bases outside the gene matches: 2. DNA for the CDR3: TGTGCCATCAGTGAGTCGGGGACAGCCTATGGCTACACCTTC. Protein: CAISESGTAYGYTF.

This chain links TRBV2 with TRBJ1-6; TRBD1 aligns across 7 bases. This CDR3 spans 15 amino acids. Germline V gene lookup returns CDR1 SNHLY and CDR2 FYNNEI. The V gene end was trimmed by 8 bases and the J gene end by 7 bases; junction bases not matched to a gene: 11. In DNA form, the CDR3 reads TGTGCCAGCTTTGGACCCGGGACAGACAATTCACCCCTCCACTTT. Protein: CASFGPGTDNSPLHF.

This clonotype has a handful of counts. This chain links TRBV20-1 with TRBJ2-5, with TRBD2 as a possible D gene (5 bases). The CDR3 runs 18 residues. Trimming took 5 bases from V and 2 from J, leaving 27 bases between them. Germline lookup yields CDR1 DFQATT and CDR2 SNEGSKA (reference sequence). CDR3 sequence (DNA): TGCAGTGCTCAAATCGACGGGATCCACTCTATCCGACAAGAGACCCAGTACTTC. Translating gives CSAQIDGIHSIRQETQYF.

This clonotype was detected a few times. A read error may explain this, as a much larger clone is one base away. This chain connects TRBV6-4 to TRBJ2-6; D may match TRBD1 or TRBD2 (5 bases each). The CDR3 totals 16 residues. The V gene's germline CDR1 is MRHNA and CDR2 SNTAGT. CDR3 DNA: TGTGCCAGCAGTGAAAATGGGGGTTCTGGGGCCAGCGTCCTGACTTTC. Its protein is CASSENGGSGASVLTF.

The chain recombines TRBV6-5 with TRBJ1-1; D perhaps matches TRBD1 (6 bases). There are 14 residues in the CDR3. V was shortened by 2 bases and J by 4 bases, with 11 bases between the two germline ends. Germline values: CDR1 MNHEY, CDR2 SVGAGI. CDR3 DNA sequence: TGTGCCAGCAGTTACGGGGGGCAAGGCACTGAAGCTTTCTTT. This codes for CASSYGGQGTEAFF.

V is TRBV7-9 and J is TRBJ1-2; weak D call: TRBD1 (5 bases). V was cut by 6 bases and J by 2 bases, with 25 bases left in between. The germline gives CDR1 SEHNR, CDR2 FQNEAQ (reference sequence). The length of the CDR3 is 18 residues. CDR3 sequence: CASRPTQEFRTLNYGYTF. In DNA, the CDR3 is TGTGCCAGCAGACCCACCCAAGAATTTCGGACACTCAACTATGGCTACACCTTC.

The chain couples TRBV10-3 to TRBJ2-5; D perhaps matches TRBD2 (5 bases). Per germline, CDR1 ENHRY and CDR2 SYGVKD. This CDR3 is built from 12 residues. Deletions cut 10 bases from V and 0 bases from J, with 9 bases between. CDR3 coding DNA: TGTGCCAGCGGGCTCTACCAAGAGACCCAGTACTTC. As protein: CASGLYQETQYF.

The chain employs TRBV6-2 or TRBV6-3 and TRBJ2-5, with D possibly being TRBD2 (5 bases). This CDR3 has 14 residues. The V end lost 2 bases, the J end lost 5 bases, and 12 bases lay between the germline ends. The V gene's germline CDR1 is MNHEY and CDR2 SVGEGT. The CDR3 sequence: CASSYRTQRETQYF. The DNA of the CDR3 is TGTGCCAGCAGTTACCGGACTCAGAGGGAGACCCAGTACTTC.

A word on this clonotype: Mismatch with germline at one junction end may stem from a read error. The rearrangement links TRBV11-2 to TRBJ2-1; TRBD1 is a possible D gene (6 bases). Germline CDR1 SGHAT, CDR2 FQNNGV. This CDR3 contains 15 residues. CDR3 nucleotide sequence: TGTGCCAGCAGCTTTTCAAGGGGGTTAAACAATGAGCAGTTTTTC. Its protein product is CASSFSRGLNNEQFF.

The chain recombines TRBV6-5 with TRBJ2-1; D may be TRBD1 (5 bases). Per germline, CDR1 MNHEY and CDR2 SVGAGI. CDR3 length equals 12 residues. V was trimmed by 6 bases and J by 7 bases, leaving 10 bases between them. The CDR3 coding sequence is TGTGCCAGCAGGGGGCCGGCGAATGAGCAGTTCTTC. As protein: CASRGPANEQFF.

The chain joins TRBV20-1 to TRBJ2-1; 13 nucleotides line up with TRBD2. This CDR3 has 15 residues. CDR1 and CDR2 from the germline V gene are DFQATT and SNEGSKA (reference sequence). Unmatched junction bases numbered 10, after V lost 6 bases and J lost 8 bases. The CDR3: CSAKKPGLAGHEQFF. The CDR3 DNA is TGCAGTGCAAAAAAACCGGGACTAGCGGGACATGAGCAGTTCTTC.

The chain uses TRBV5-1 and TRBJ2-1; D is unclear. Germline CDR1 reads SGHRS; CDR2 reads YFSETQ. The CDR3 has 13 amino acids. V lost 6 bases and J lost 8, with 15 bases in between. CDR3 sequence reads: CASNRQSGDEQFF. CDR3 bases: TGCGCCAGCAATCGTCAATCCGGCGATGAGCAGTTCTTC.

This clonotype was seen once. V and J are TRBV6-6 and TRBJ2-1; D possibly uses TRBD1 or TRBD2 (5 bases each). V was pared by 2 bases and J by 3 bases, with 8 bases between. The germline V gene encodes CDR1 MNHNY and CDR2 SVGAGI (reference sequence). CDR3 length: 14 amino acids. CDR3 region: CASSYGGVYNEQFF. CDR3 nucleotides: TGTGCCAGCAGTTACGGGGGAGTCTACAATGAGCAGTTCTTC.

The CDR3 region is CASSLYGTGSSYGYTF. The CDR3 DNA reads as TGTGCCAGCAGTTTATACGGGACAGGGTCTAGCTATGGCTACACCTTC. V usage is TRBV27 and J usage is TRBJ1-2; 9 bases map to TRBD1. The CDR3 consists of 16 residues. Germline CDR1 reads MNHEY; CDR2 reads SMNVEV (reference sequence). V was pared by 1 base and J by 4 bases, with 7 bases of the junction left unmatched.

The chain carries TRBV29-1 and TRBJ2-7, with 10 bases identical to TRBD2. Losses at the gene ends were 5 bases for V and 1 base for J; bases not matched to a gene: 8. Germline CDR1 and CDR2: SQVTM and ANQGSEA. This CDR3 is built from 15 residues. The CDR3 DNA is TGCAGCGTTCAAACCGTAGCGGGAGGTTCCTACGAGCAGTACTTC. It is translated as CSVQTVAGGSYEQYF.

This chain links TRBV29-1 with TRBJ1-5, with TRBD1 matching over 7 bases. Germline CDR1 reads SQVTM; CDR2 reads ANQGSEA. V shed 4 bases, J shed 6 bases, and the junction held 9 bases outside the gene matches. CDR3 length: 14 residues. CDR3 in DNA: TGCAGCGTTGTAATTCCAGGGGGGAGTCAGCCCCAGCATTTT. Translation gives CSVVIPGGSQPQHF.

The rearrangement joins TRBV6-1 to TRBJ1-4; D remains unclear. V was pared by 8 bases and J by 0 bases, with 13 bases between. Germline CDR1 is MNHNS and CDR2 is SASEGT. The CDR3 totals 15 residues. CDR3 region: CASASGPATNEKLFF. The CDR3 nucleotides read TGTGCCAGCGCCTCAGGACCAGCAACTAATGAAAAACTGTTTTTT.

The chain employs TRBV12-3 or TRBV12-4 and TRBJ2-7, with 12 nucleotides matching TRBD2. After removal of 0 bases from V and 6 bases from J, the junction contained 6 bases not matched to a gene. The CDR3 length is 16 residues. CDR3 amino acids: CASSLATSGSPFEQYF. The CDR3 nucleotides read TGTGCCAGCAGTTTAGCGACTAGCGGGAGTCCCTTCGAGCAGTACTTC.

The V call is TRBV4-3, the J call TRBJ1-6, with D unclear. This CDR3 is 14 amino acids long. The ends were cut back, 1 base at V and 5 bases at J, with 6 bases in the middle. Germline V gene sequence: CDR1 LGHNA, CDR2 YSLEER. In nucleotides, the CDR3 is TGCGCCAGCAGCCAAGGCGGGGATAATTCACCCCTCCACTTT. Its translation is CASSQGGDNSPLHF.

The V and J genes are TRBV7-3 and TRBJ2-1; D possibly matches TRBD1 or TRBD2 (5 bases each). The V end was cut by 4 bases, the J end by 2 bases, with 24 bases between. CDR1 and CDR2 (germline): SGHTA, FQGTGA. CDR3 length: 19 residues. The CDR3 here is CASSYGHGGPSDAYNEQFF. CDR3 nucleotide sequence: TGTGCCAGCAGCTACGGTCATGGGGGACCTTCCGACGCCTACAATGAGCAGTTCTTC.

CDR3 loop: CASSESVNTEAFF. The DNA of the CDR3 is TGTGCCAGCAGTGAATCGGTGAACACTGAAGCTTTCTTT. The rearrangement links TRBV25-1 to TRBJ1-1; D is undetermined. V was cut by 1 base and J by 0 bases, with 3 bases left in between. This CDR3 region has 13 residues. CDR1 is MGHDK, CDR2 SYGVNS, per germline.

The chain employs TRBV7-2 and TRBJ2-4; a possible D gene is TRBD2 (7 bases). The J call may be in error: the DNA end matches TRBJ2-5 better. This CDR3 comprises 16 residues. Germline V gene data show CDR1 as SGHTA and CDR2 as FQGNSA. DNA for the CDR3: TGTGCCAGCAGCTTAACGGGTCGGGGGGCCCAAGAGACCCAGTACTTC. As protein: CASSLTGRGAQETQYF.

The chain carries TRBV20-1 and TRBJ2-3, with D tentatively TRBD2 (6 bases). The CDR3 runs to 14 residues. V was shortened by 3 bases and J by 3 bases, with 13 bases between the two germline ends. The germline gives CDR1 DFQATT, CDR2 SNEGSKA (reference sequence). For the CDR3, the DNA is TGCAGTGCTAGCCCCTGGACTACTACAGATACGCAGTATTTT. It is translated as CSASPWTTTDTQYF.

This chain connects TRBV29-1 to TRBJ2-1, with D hard to call. Germline V gene lookup returns CDR1 SQVTM and CDR2 ANQGSEA. Trimming took 7 bases from V and 2 from J, leaving 15 bases between them. This CDR3 region has 14 residues. This CDR3 reads CSDLRARAYNEQFF. The CDR3 bases are TGCAGCGACCTTAGGGCCCGCGCCTACAATGAGCAGTTCTTC.

V usage is TRBV5-6 and J usage is TRBJ1-1; D gene ambiguous. The V end was cut by 0 bases, the J end by 5 bases, with 14 bases between. The length of the CDR3 is 15 residues. The V gene's germline CDR1 is SGHDT and CDR2 YYEEEE. CDR3 amino acids: CASSLAGLLDTEAFF. The CDR3 nucleotides read TGTGCCAGCAGCTTGGCCGGATTGTTAGATACTGAAGCTTTCTTT.

The chain couples TRBV15 to TRBJ2-3; D gene uncertain. Deletions cut 1 base from V and 4 bases from J, with 3 bases between. Germline V CDR1 and CDR2: LNHNV, YYDKDF (reference sequence). This CDR3 contains 12 residues. The CDR3 coding sequence is TGTGCCACCAGCAGAGGGGCAGATACGCAGTATTTT. Its translation is CATSRGADTQYF.